This T cell receptor (beta chain) derives from a study of blood T cells in healthy people across ages. Study findings and constraints: Long-lived donors had more naive CD4+ cells and higher diversity than aged donors.

This CDR3 has 13 amino acids. The V end lost 6 bases, the J end lost 1 base, and 9 bases lay between the germline ends. The germline V gene encodes CDR1 LGHNT and CDR2 FRNRAP. Together with a sample-barcoded 5' primer, a J-beta primer mix was included in a second PCR lasting about 6 to 11 cycles. Each cDNA was tagged by a template-switch adaptor containing 12 random nucleotides. TCRdb re-analysed the 5' RACE reads in MiXCR, keeping a single row per CDR3 protein. The table lists 1,500,000 or so distinct CDR3 sequences, about 42% of them singletons. This clonotype was seen only a few times. Its target is not known. Ranging in age from roughly 6 to 100, the donors were healthy Caucasian individuals from Russia.

The TCR comes from a woman under 30 in good health. The specimen sequenced was blood. V is TRBV12-5 and J is TRBJ1-1; D is undetermined. The CDR3 bases are TGTGCTAGTGGATGGAGGGCGAACACTGAAGCTTTCTTT. Its protein is CASGWRANTEAFF.